Each of the 23 T cell receptor beta chains below was sequenced from the same sample in a study of shared clonotypes between healthy human individuals. Only in-frame clones appear in the TCRdb table, and some are missing; sequencing was by immunoSEQ multiplex PCR. The sample has hundreds of thousands of clones; around 76% are singletons. Sample: PBMCs. Receptors originate from a woman between 40 and 55 years old in good health. Some clones in this sample may be carry-over from other donors' samples.

This chain's CDR3 is CASSFAGGPGDSYEQFF. In nucleotides, the CDR3 is TGCGCCAGCAGCTTTGCGGGAGGGCCGGGAGATAGCTATGAGCAGTTCTTC. This chain joins TRBV5-1 and TRBJ2-1, with 9 bases aligning to TRBD2. This CDR3 comprises 17 residues. CDR1 and CDR2 (germline): SGHRS, YFSETQ. V was clipped by 2 bases and J by 8 bases; unmatched bases: 14. Based on the CDR3 plus reference TRBV5-1 and TRBJ2-1, the full variable domain is KAGVTQTPRYLIKTRGQQVTLSCSPISGHRSVSWYQQTPGQGLQFLFEYFSETQRNKGNFPGRFSGRQFSNSRSEMNVSTLELGDSALYLCASSFAGGPGDSYEQFFGPGTRLTVL.

Only a few counts were recorded for this clone. The chain is built from TRBV25-1 and TRBJ1-6; TRBD1 might be the D (5 bases). Trimming removed 10 bases from V and 9 bases from J, with 19 bases in between. CDR3 length: 14 residues. From germline, CDR1 is MGHDK and CDR2 SYGVNS. For the CDR3, the DNA is TGTGCCACCCAATCCCGGGGGGACTCTTCACCCCTCCACTTT. Translating it yields CATQSRGDSSPLHF.

The CDR3 spells CASTSRPGPYEQYF. Here the CDR3 DNA reads TGTGCCAGCACCTCAAGACCCGGTCCCTACGAGCAGTACTTC. The V and J genes are TRBV11-2 and TRBJ2-7, with no clear D. Germline CDR1 reads SGHAT; CDR2 reads FQNNGV. The CDR3 covers 14 residues. The V and J ends lost 7 bases and 2 bases respectively, with 15 bases between them.

Comment on this clone: The junction differs from germline at one of its ends, possibly a read error. The V and J genes are TRBV2 and TRBJ1-5; D is perhaps TRBD1 (5 bases). The germline CDR1 and CDR2 sequences are SNHLY and FYNNEI. The CDR3 is 14 amino acids. CDR3 loop: CASGGHGASGPRHF. The CDR3 DNA reads TGTGCCAGCGGCGGACATGGTGCGTCTGGGCCCCGGCATTTT.

This chain uses TRBV5-4 with TRBJ2-1, with TRBD2 identical over 11 bases. The CDR3 loop spans 16 amino acids. J was trimmed by 3 bases and V by 4 bases; bases with no gene match: 6. Germline V gene lookup returns CDR1 SGHNT and CDR2 YYREEE (reference sequence). The CDR3 nucleotides are TGTGCCAGCAGCCCCCAACTAGCGGGAGACTACAATGAGCAGTTCTTC. Its protein is CASSPQLAGDYNEQFF. Looking up the rest from reference TRBV5-4 and TRBJ2-1 gives the full variable domain: ETGVTQSPTHLIKTRGQQVTLRCSSQSGHNTVSWYQQALGQGPQFIFQYYREEENGRGNFPPRFSGLQFPNYSSELNVNALELDDSALYLCASSPQLAGDYNEQFFGPGTRLTVL.

V and J are TRBV19 and TRBJ1-4; D remains unclear. This CDR3 region has 15 residues. The V end lost 3 bases, the J end lost 4 bases, and 12 bases lay between the germline ends. Germline CDR1 LNHDA, CDR2 SQIVND (reference sequence). The CDR3 spells CASSIASGSNEKLFF. Written as DNA, the CDR3 is TGTGCCAGTAGTATCGCTTCAGGAAGTAATGAAAAACTGTTTTTT.

In its sample, this clone is medium-sized. The V and J genes are TRBV7-8 and TRBJ2-7, with D perhaps given as TRBD1 or TRBD2 (6 bases each). The length of the CDR3 is 12 residues. CDR1 and CDR2 (germline): SGHVS, FQNEAQ. V dropped 5 bases and J dropped 6 bases, with 11 bases sitting between them. CDR3 coding DNA: TGTGCCAGCAGCCACGGGGGCGGCGAGCAGTACTTC. Protein sequence: CASSHGGGEQYF.

The chain couples TRBV5-4 to TRBJ1-2, with D perhaps TRBD1 (6 bases). This CDR3 is built from 12 residues. Germline V CDR1 and CDR2: SGHNT, YYREEE (reference sequence). Between the trimmed V and J ends, which lost 5 bases and 12 bases, there was a span of 17 bases. The CDR3 DNA sequence: TGTGCCAGCAGTTCGGACCGGGACATTCACACCTTC. It yields the protein CASSSDRDIHTF. Combining the CDR3 with reference TRBV5-4 and TRBJ1-2 gives the whole variable domain ETGVTQSPTHLIKTRGQQVTLRCSSQSGHNTVSWYQQALGQGPQFIFQYYREEENGRGNFPPRFSGLQFPNYSSELNVNALELDDSALYLCASSSDRDIHTFGSGTRLTVV.

Notes on this clone: At one boundary the junction diverges from the germline segment, which might be a read error. The chain couples TRBV10-3 to TRBJ1-1; D remains ambiguous. Germline V gene sequence: CDR1 ENHRY, CDR2 SYGVKD. The CDR3 runs to 12 residues. The CDR3 reads CAINEGGTEAFF. The CDR3 DNA reads TGTGCCATCAATGAGGGAGGCACTGAAGCTTTCTTT.

A word on this clone: Other nucleotide sequences from this sample produce the same CDR3. This chain uses TRBV18 with TRBJ2-3, with D maybe TRBD2 (6 bases). V gave up 1 base and J gave up 0 bases, with 8 bases separating them. From germline, CDR1 is KGHSH and CDR2 LQKENI. This CDR3 is built from 15 residues. The CDR3: CASSPLADSTDTQYF. CDR3 in DNA: TGTGCCAGCTCACCACTAGCGGATAGCACAGATACGCAGTATTTT.

Concerning this clone: Other DNA sequences of this sample code for an identical CDR3. CDR3 in amino acids: CASSLGSGANVLTF. In nucleotides, the CDR3 is TGTGCCAGCAGCTTAGGCTCTGGGGCCAACGTCCTGACTTTC. The rearrangement uses TRBV7-2 and TRBJ2-6; D remains unclear. CDR3 length: 14 residues. In germline, CDR1 is SGHTA, CDR2 FQGNSA. V dropped 1 base and J dropped 0 bases, with 1 base sitting between them. Based on the CDR3 plus reference TRBV7-2 and TRBJ2-6, the full variable domain is GAGVSQSPSNKVTEKGKDVELRCDPISGHTALYWYRQSLGQGLEFLIYFQGNSAPDKSGLPSDRFSAERTGGSVSTLTIQRTQQEDSAVYLCASSLGSGANVLTFGAGSRLTVL.

The CDR3 reads CASSPAGGAYGYTF. The CDR3 DNA reads as TGTGCCAGCAGCCCCGCCGGTGGGGCCTATGGCTACACCTTC. The genes are TRBV7-3 and TRBJ1-2; possibly TRBD1 for D (5 bases). The length of the CDR3 is 14 residues. The V gene lost 5 bases and the J gene lost 4 bases, with 14 bases spanning the gap. Looked up from germline, CDR1 is SGHTA and CDR2 is FQGTGA.

The chain recombines TRBV27 with TRBJ1-3; tentative D call: TRBD1 (6 bases). The germline gives CDR1 MNHEY, CDR2 SMNVEV (reference sequence). V lost 3 bases to trimming and J lost 2 bases, with 11 bases between them. The CDR3 totals 15 residues. The CDR3 protein is CASSLREGAGNTIYF. The CDR3 nucleotides read TGTGCCAGCAGTTTGCGGGAGGGGGCTGGAAACACCATATATTTT.

The chain joins TRBV29-1 to TRBJ2-1; 7 bases align to TRBD2. This CDR3 comprises 14 residues. The V gene end was trimmed by 4 bases and the J gene end by 7 bases; junction bases not matched to a gene: 10. Germline V gene data show CDR1 as SQVTM and CDR2 as ANQGSEA. The chain's CDR3 is CSVARAGALNEQFF. The CDR3 coding sequence is TGCAGCGTTGCGCGGGCGGGAGCATTGAATGAGCAGTTCTTC.

J is TRBJ2-2 and V is TRBV6-6; D unresolved. From germline, CDR1 is MNHNY and CDR2 SVGAGI (reference sequence). This CDR3 comprises 15 residues. V was shortened by 4 bases and J by 0 bases, with 9 bases between the two germline ends. CDR3: CASSLNGPNTGELFF. CDR3 nucleotides: TGTGCCAGCAGTTTAAACGGACCGAACACCGGGGAGCTGTTTTTT.

CDR3 sequence: CASSQLAGTYNEQFF. Written as DNA, the CDR3 is TGTGCCAGCAGCCAACTAGCGGGGACCTACAATGAGCAGTTCTTC. V usage is TRBV7-3 and J usage is TRBJ2-1, with 10 nucleotides matching TRBD2. CDR1 is SGHTA, CDR2 FQGTGA, per germline. This CDR3 contains 15 residues. Trimming took 5 bases from V and 2 from J; bases not matched to a gene: 3.

The chain links TRBV5-4 to TRBJ1-3; tentative D call: TRBD1 (6 bases). Trimming cost V 4 bases and J 2 bases, with 10 bases left between them. CDR1 is SGHNT and CDR2 is YYREEE in the germline V gene (reference sequence). The CDR3 contains 14 residues. Here the CDR3 reads CASSQEGAGNTIYF. CDR3 nucleotides: TGTGCCAGCAGCCAAGAGGGGGCTGGAAACACCATATATTTT.

The chain carries TRBV7-9 and TRBJ1-3; D is unclear. This CDR3 comprises 15 residues. Germline V gene sequence: CDR1 SEHNR, CDR2 FQNEAQ (reference sequence). Between the trimmed V and J ends, which lost 5 bases and 9 bases, there was a span of 20 bases. The DNA of the CDR3 is TGTGCCAGCAGCCCGTTGCCGGGGTTAGAGCTCACCATATATTTT. This codes for CASSPLPGLELTIYF. The full variable domain, rest sourced from reference TRBV7-9 and TRBJ1-3, is DTGVSQNPRHKITKRGQNVTFRCDPISEHNRLYWYRQTLGQGPEFLTYFQNEAQLEKSRLLSDRFSAERPKGSFSTLEIQRTEQGDSAMYLCASSPLPGLELTIYFGEGSWLTVV.

The chain uses TRBV27 and TRBJ2-3; D is unclear. This CDR3 comprises 15 residues. The V gene's germline CDR1 is MNHEY and CDR2 SMNVEV (reference sequence). V lost 5 bases, J lost 0 bases, and 12 bases lay in between. CDR3 protein: CASSPRAASTDTQYF. CDR3 in DNA: TGTGCCAGCAGTCCCCGGGCAGCCAGCACAGATACGCAGTATTTT.

The genes are TRBV29-1 and TRBJ2-1; possible D gene TRBD2, 5 bases. Germline-derived CDR1 and CDR2 are SQVTM and ANQGSEA. CDR3 length equals 11 residues. V was clipped by 2 bases and J by 9 bases, with 8 bases between them. The CDR3 DNA is TGCAGCGTTGAACGTGCGGGTGAGCAGTTCTTC. Residues: CSVERAGEQFF.

The chain links TRBV6-6 to TRBJ2-3; 7 bases are shared with TRBD1. The germline V gene encodes CDR1 MNHNY and CDR2 SVGAGI (reference sequence). V lost 6 bases to trimming and J lost 2 bases; unmatched junction nucleotides: 8. CDR3 size: 15 residues. The DNA for the CDR3 is TGTGCCAGCAGCCGGGACAGTGGCCCCACAGATACGCAGTATTTT. Residues: CASSRDSGPTDTQYF.

This sequence joins TRBV2 and TRBJ2-1; D not certain. CDR1 is SNHLY, CDR2 FYNNEI, per germline. This CDR3 has 15 amino acids. The germline V and J ends were trimmed by 1 base and 0 bases, with 7 bases remaining between them. The CDR3 DNA reads TGTGCCAGCAGTGAAGACAGAAGCTCCTACAATGAGCAGTTCTTC. Its protein product is CASSEDRSSYNEQFF. The full variable domain, in which reference TRBV2 and TRBJ2-1 provide the parts outside the CDR3, is EPEVTQTPSHQVTQMGQEVILRCVPISNHLYFYWYRQILGQKVEFLVSFYNNEISEKSEIFDDQFSVERPDGSNFTLKIRSTKLEDSAMYFCASSEDRSSYNEQFFGPGTRLTVL.

Only one count was recorded for this clone. The V gene is TRBV6-4, the J gene TRBJ2-1; 7 bases map to TRBD2. CDR3 length: 15 amino acids. The J segment lost 0 bases and the V segment lost 4 bases, leaving 3 bases of the junction unmatched. CDR1 and CDR2 from the germline V gene are MRHNA and SNTAGT. This CDR3 reads CASSALAGSYNEQFF. The CDR3 nucleotides are TGTGCCAGCAGTGCGTTAGCGGGCTCCTACAATGAGCAGTTCTTC.